This T cell receptor beta chain was found in a study of blood T cell repertoires in COVID-19. Generated by immunoSEQ multiplex PCR, the TCRdb table keeps only in-frame clones and is missing some. The sample consists of under 450,000 clones, more than 75% of them appearing once. Sample: peripheral blood. The TCR originated in a human donor with acute or convalescent COVID-19. The donor label of this sample is uncertain.

The CDR3: CASSSTGGAGSPLHF. In nucleotides, the CDR3 is TGTGCCAGCAGTTCCACAGGGGGCGCGGGTTCACCCCTCCACTTT. The V and J genes are TRBV28 and TRBJ1-6; TRBD1 matches 9 bases. CDR1 is MDHEN and CDR2 is SYDVKM in the germline V gene. The CDR3 totals 15 residues. Trimming at V came to 4 bases and at J to 9 bases, leaving 7 bases not matched to a gene.